The 30 T cell receptor beta chains reported below all come from one sample, sequenced in a study of blood T cell repertoires in COVID-19. Profiling relied on immunoSEQ multiplex PCR, and the TCRdb table lists in-frame clones only, not all of them. The sample has roughly 69,000 clones; about 86% are singletons. Sample: peripheral blood. These receptor sequences come from a human donor in a cohort sampled during active COVID-19.

The table lists this clone with a few counts. The chain couples TRBV15 to TRBJ1-2; 9 bases agree with TRBD1. V was pared by 3 bases and J by 7 bases, with 3 bases of the junction left unmatched. The germline V gene has CDR1 LNHNV and CDR2 YYDKDF (reference sequence). The CDR3 sequence is 13 residues long. DNA for the CDR3: TGTGCCACCAGCAGCCTACAGGGGGCTGGCTACACCTTC. Amino acid sequence: CATSSLQGAGYTF. The full variable domain, its missing parts supplied by reference TRBV15 and TRBJ1-2, is DAMVIQNPRYQVTQFGKPVTLSCSQTLNHNVMYWYQQKSSQAPKLLFHYYDKDFNNEADTPDNFQSRRPNTSFCFLDIRSPGLGDTAMYLCATSSLQGAGYTFGSGTRLTVV.

Here the CDR3 DNA reads TGTGCCAGCAGCGACGGACAGGGTAGGACCTACGAGCAGTACTTC. Translation: CASSDGQGRTYEQYF. The chain employs TRBV9 and TRBJ2-7; 8 nucleotides agree with TRBD1. V lost 3 bases and J lost 2; bases outside the gene matches: 7. Germline-derived CDR1 and CDR2 are SGDLS and YYNGEE. The CDR3 is 15 amino acids.

This clone was seen only once. The chain links TRBV9 to TRBJ2-7; 11 bases are a match to TRBD2. V lost 2 bases, J lost 2 bases, and 6 bases stayed unmatched. The CDR3 has 16 residues. Germline CDR1 and CDR2: SGDLS and YYNGEE. CDR3 DNA sequence: TGTGCCAGCAGCGTGGGGGGGACTAGCGGTGCCTACGAGCAGTACTTC. Protein sequence: CASSVGGTSGAYEQYF.

The chain joins TRBV6-1 to TRBJ1-5; 9 bases agree with TRBD1. CDR1 MNHNS and CDR2 SASEGT come from the germline V gene. This CDR3 is 15 amino acids long. Unmatched junction bases numbered 2, after V lost 3 bases and J lost 2 bases. Here the CDR3 DNA reads TGTGCCAGCAGTGAGGACAGGGGTGGCAATCAGCCCCAGCATTTT. Its protein product is CASSEDRGGNQPQHF.

The chain links TRBV28 to TRBJ1-2, with D possibly being TRBD1 (5 bases). In germline, CDR1 is MDHEN, CDR2 SYDVKM. The V end was cut by 5 bases, the J end by 1 base, with 20 bases between. CDR3 length equals 17 residues. CDR3 in amino acids: CASSIYWGPRSNYGYTF. The CDR3 nucleotides are TGTGCCAGCAGTATATACTGGGGCCCCAGAAGTAACTATGGCTACACCTTC.

This clone was seen ten or more times. This chain uses TRBV28 with TRBJ1-5; D is perhaps TRBD1 (5 bases). Trimming removed 6 bases from V and 4 bases from J, with 10 bases in between. Germline lookup yields CDR1 MDHEN and CDR2 SYDVKM. The CDR3 runs to 13 residues. CDR3 sequence reads: CASRRQQNQPQHF. The CDR3 DNA is TGTGCCAGCAGGAGACAGCAAAATCAGCCCCAGCATTTT.

In its sample, this clone was seen once. The CDR3 loop reads CATRSTTDTQYF. For the CDR3, the DNA is TGTGCCACCAGAAGCACCACAGATACGCAGTATTTT. The V gene is TRBV24-1, the J gene TRBJ2-3; D unresolved. This CDR3 is built from 12 residues. Germline V CDR1 and CDR2: KGHDR, SFDVKD. V dropped 7 bases and J dropped 2 bases, with 6 bases sitting between them.

V gene TRBV4-3 combines with J gene TRBJ2-7, with D possibly being TRBD2 (6 bases). Trimming left V 2 bases short and J 6 bases short, with 14 bases between. Germline V CDR1 and CDR2: LGHNA, YSLEER. The CDR3 extends over 14 amino acids. CDR3 residues: CASSQHSRRGEQYF. The CDR3, as DNA: TGCGCCAGCAGCCAACATAGTAGGAGGGGCGAGCAGTACTTC.

This chain links TRBV28 with TRBJ2-6; unclear D gene. V was clipped by 5 bases and J by 3 bases, with 11 bases between them. Germline-derived CDR1 and CDR2 are MDHEN and SYDVKM. This CDR3 contains 15 residues. CDR3 sequence reads: CASSHPSGGANVLTF. CDR3 coding DNA: TGTGCCAGCAGTCACCCCTCGGGTGGGGCCAACGTCCTGACTTTC.

A note on this clone: Other DNA sequences within the sample encode an identical CDR3. The chain couples TRBV7-8 to TRBJ1-1; the D is unclear. Germline V gene data show CDR1 as SGHVS and CDR2 as FQNEAQ. V dropped 0 bases and J dropped 4 bases, with 12 bases sitting between them. The CDR3 is 15 amino acids. The CDR3 loop is CASSLALRSGTEAFF. In DNA, the CDR3 is TGTGCCAGCAGCTTAGCGCTCCGCAGCGGCACTGAAGCTTTCTTT. Complete variable domain (other parts from reference TRBV7-8 and TRBJ1-1): GAGVSQSPRYKVAKRGQDVALRCDPISGHVSLFWYQQALGQGPEFLTYFQNEAQLDKSGLPSDRFFAERPEGSVSTLKIQRTQQEDSAVYLCASSLALRSGTEAFFGQGTRLTVV.

The chain joins TRBV30 to TRBJ1-2; D perhaps matches TRBD1 (6 bases). The V gene's germline CDR1 is GTSNPN and CDR2 SVGIG (reference sequence). The germline V and J ends were trimmed by 2 bases and 4 bases, with 11 bases remaining between them. CDR3 length: 13 residues. The CDR3 loop reads CAWSRTEGYGYTF. CDR3 DNA: TGTGCCTGGAGTAGGACAGAAGGCTATGGCTACACCTTC.

The CDR3 DNA reads TGTGCCAGCAGATTTCGACAGGAAGTAAACACCGGGGAGCTGTTTTTT. Translation: CASRFRQEVNTGELFF. The V call is TRBV5-5, the J call TRBJ2-2; a weak D match, TRBD1 (6 bases). The V gene's germline CDR1 is SGHKS and CDR2 YYEKEE (reference sequence). The CDR3 is made up of 16 amino acids. V lost 5 bases to trimming and J lost 2 bases, with 16 bases between them.

The chain joins TRBV10-2 to TRBJ2-7, with a tentative D call TRBD2 (5 bases). CDR1 and CDR2 from the germline V gene are WSHSY and SAAADI. This CDR3 is 13 amino acids long. V was shortened by 5 bases and J by 2 bases, with 10 bases between the two germline ends. The CDR3 nucleotides read TGCGCCAGCAGTCGGACTGAAGCCTACGAGCAGTACTTC. Amino acids: CASSRTEAYEQYF.

This clone came up a few times. The V and J genes are TRBV4-1 and TRBJ2-7; 8 bases match TRBD1. The CDR3 extends over 16 amino acids. V dropped 1 base and J dropped 1; count of bases not matched to a gene: 6. Germline CDR1 is MGHRA and CDR2 is YSYEKL. The CDR3 spells CASSQGPRDRSYEQYF. The CDR3, as DNA: TGCGCCAGCAGCCAAGGGCCCCGGGACAGGTCCTACGAGCAGTACTTC.

This chain connects TRBV27 to TRBJ1-2, with D hard to call. The CDR3 runs 13 residues. V lost 0 bases to trimming and J lost 2 bases, with 4 bases between them. Germline values: CDR1 MNHEY, CDR2 SMNVEV (reference sequence). This CDR3 is CASSLSGNYGYTF. Here the CDR3 DNA reads TGTGCCAGCAGTTTATCCGGGAACTATGGCTACACCTTC.

The V and J genes are TRBV4-1 and TRBJ2-7; possible D gene TRBD1, 5 bases. Germline V gives CDR1 MGHRA, CDR2 YSYEKL. The germline V and J ends were trimmed by 1 base and 4 bases, with 14 bases remaining between them. This CDR3 has 15 amino acids. CDR3 coding DNA: TGCGCCAGCAGCCAAGTGTCGGACAAGGTTTACGAGCAGTACTTC. Translating it yields CASSQVSDKVYEQYF.

This sequence joins TRBV7-8 and TRBJ1-5; D gene uncertain. CDR1 and CDR2 (germline): SGHVS, FQNEAQ. CDR3 length equals 18 residues. The V end was cut by 1 base, the J end by 2 bases, with 18 bases between. The CDR3, as DNA: TGTGCCAGCAGCTTAGAGGCGTTCGGAGGAACGGGCAATCAGCCCCAGCATTTT. It specifies CASSLEAFGGTGNQPQHF.

The chain joins TRBV6-5 to TRBJ2-7, with D unresolved. The CDR3 sequence is 11 residues long. Trimming left V 1 base short and J 5 bases short, with 3 bases between. CDR1 MNHEY and CDR2 SVGAGI come from the germline V gene. DNA for the CDR3: TGTGCCAGCAGTTACTTAGACGAGCAGTACTTC. Translated: CASSYLDEQYF.

The chain is built from TRBV6-1 and TRBJ2-2; D gene unclear. Germline CDR1 and CDR2: MNHNS and SASEGT. The length of the CDR3 is 14 residues. Deletions cut 1 base from V and 6 bases from J, with 9 bases between. CDR3 DNA sequence: TGTGCCAGCAGTGAAGATCAGGTTGCCGGGGAGCTGTTTTTT. Amino acid sequence: CASSEDQVAGELFF.

The CDR3 coding sequence is TGTGCTAGTGGTTTGCAGGGCCTCCCTGGGTATGGCTACACCTTC. It is translated as CASGLQGLPGYGYTF. V gene TRBV12-5 combines with J gene TRBJ1-2, with a possible D match to TRBD1 (5 bases). CDR1 is LGHNT and CDR2 is FRNRAP in the germline V gene. The germline V and J ends were trimmed by 2 bases and 5 bases, with 15 bases remaining between them. CDR3 size: 15 residues.

The rearrangement links TRBV19 to TRBJ2-6; 7 bases are shared with TRBD2. The CDR3 consists of 15 residues. The trim removed 3 bases at V and 2 bases at J, leaving 1 base unmatched. Germline CDR1 reads LNHDA; CDR2 reads SQIVND (reference sequence). The CDR3 DNA is TGTGCCAGTAGTATGGGGGGGACTGGGGCCAACGTCCTGACTTTC. It encodes CASSMGGTGANVLTF.

The chain employs TRBV9 and TRBJ1-2; 9 bases agree with TRBD1. Germline-derived CDR1 and CDR2 are SGDLS and YYNGEE. The CDR3 is 14 residues long. After removal of 0 bases from V and 13 bases from J, the junction contained 10 bases not matched to a gene. This CDR3 reads CASSVDLGDRVLTF. The CDR3 DNA reads as TGTGCCAGCAGCGTAGATCTCGGGGACAGGGTTCTCACCTTC.

The chain carries TRBV11-2 and TRBJ1-6; D is undetermined. The CDR3 has 17 amino acids. In germline, CDR1 is SGHAT, CDR2 FQNNGV. Trimming shortened V by 2 bases and J by 0 bases, and 11 bases separated the two germline ends. This chain's CDR3 is CASSLYNENSYNSPLHF. The CDR3 coding sequence is TGTGCCAGCAGCTTATATAACGAGAACTCCTATAATTCACCCCTCCACTTT.

This clone was detected once. Other DNA sequences within the sample encode an identical CDR3. The chain couples TRBV27 to TRBJ2-7, with TRBD2 matching 9 bases. Trimming at V came to 3 bases and at J to 3 bases, leaving 0 bases not matched to a gene. This CDR3 has 13 residues. CDR1 and CDR2 (germline): MNHEY, SMNVEV (reference sequence). The CDR3 reads CASSFSGSYEQYF. CDR3 coding DNA: TGTGCCAGCAGTTTTAGCGGGAGCTACGAGCAGTACTTC.

This chain uses TRBV6-1 with TRBJ1-1; no reliable D call. Looked up from germline, CDR1 is MNHNS and CDR2 is SASEGT. This CDR3 is built from 15 residues. V gave up 2 bases and J gave up 1 base, with 11 bases separating them. CDR3 sequence reads: CASSEWEVTNTEAFF. The CDR3 DNA reads as TGTGCCAGCAGTGAATGGGAGGTAACGAACACTGAAGCTTTCTTT.

In nucleotides, the CDR3 is TGTGCCAGTTCAGTATCCTACGAGCAGTACTTC. Its protein is CASSVSYEQYF. This chain links TRBV7-8 with TRBJ2-7; D gene ambiguous. The CDR3 runs to 11 residues. V dropped 9 bases and J dropped 1 base, with 7 bases sitting between them. Germline V CDR1 and CDR2: SGHVS, FQNEAQ.

This rearrangement joins TRBV6-2 or TRBV6-3 to TRBJ2-5; D unresolved. Germline-derived CDR1 and CDR2 are MNHEY and SVGEGT. This CDR3 is built from 14 residues. V was shortened by 0 bases and J by 3 bases, with 8 bases between the two germline ends. The CDR3 protein is CASSYSSAKETQYF. In DNA, the CDR3 is TGTGCCAGCAGTTACTCGAGTGCAAAAGAGACCCAGTACTTC.

This clone was seen a single time. V gene TRBV5-4 combines with J gene TRBJ1-3; D is undetermined. The CDR3 runs to 16 residues. Germline V lookup: CDR1 SGHNT, CDR2 YYREEE (reference sequence). The V end lost 0 bases, the J end lost 0 bases, and 10 bases lay between the germline ends. As DNA, the CDR3 is TGTGCCAGCAGCTTGGGTTACGGTTCCTCTGGAAACACCATATATTTT. This gives the protein CASSLGYGSSGNTIYF. The full variable domain, rest sourced from reference TRBV5-4 and TRBJ1-3, is ETGVTQSPTHLIKTRGQQVTLRCSSQSGHNTVSWYQQALGQGPQFIFQYYREEENGRGNFPPRFSGLQFPNYSSELNVNALELDDSALYLCASSLGYGSSGNTIYFGEGSWLTVV.

V usage is TRBV5-1 and J usage is TRBJ2-7; D perhaps matches TRBD2 (6 bases). The CDR3 totals 16 residues. V lost 0 bases and J 0 bases, leaving 13 bases between the germline ends. Per the germline V gene, CDR1 is SGHRS and CDR2 is YFSETQ. As DNA, the CDR3 is TGCGCCAGCAGCTTGGACCTTGGAGGGCGCTCCTACGAGCAGTACTTC. Its translation is CASSLDLGGRSYEQYF.

The chain combines TRBV7-3 with TRBJ1-5; 7 nucleotides agree with TRBD1. The CDR3 is 15 residues long. Germline V gives CDR1 SGHTA, CDR2 FQGTGA. Losses at the gene ends were 5 bases for V and 11 bases for J; bases not matched to a gene: 15. The CDR3 protein is CASSQKVRGRSAQHF. CDR3 DNA sequence: TGTGCCAGCAGCCAAAAAGTGAGGGGGCGATCCGCCCAGCATTTT.